This TCR beta chain was recorded in a study of shared clonotypes between healthy human individuals. Concerning this clone itself: The target antigen is unknown.

The CD4+ fraction was divided into a CD45RA+ naive subset and a CD45RA-negative memory subset. TCRdb keeps only in-frame clones here, not all; method: immunoSEQ multiplex PCR. The profile covers 2 million to 2.5 million clones, with 80% to 95% appearing a single time and 0.35% to 0.45% taken by the ten largest. V lost 7 bases and J lost 5, with 16 bases in between. Germline V lookup: CDR1 SGHRS, CDR2 YFSETQ. CDR3 length: 14 amino acids. Study-wide results and caveats: Generation probability values for non-shared clonotypes were lower than those for clonotypes shared by all four donors.

Source material: naive CD4+ T cells from PBMCs. This sample's subset: CD45RA+ positively selected. The receptor's source is a man between 18 and 35 years old in good health. Some clones in this sample may be carry-over from other donors' samples. This chain links TRBV5-1 with TRBJ2-1; no clear D gene. The CDR3: CASRVTPENNEQFF. The CDR3 region has the DNA TGCGCCAGCCGGGTGACTCCGGAAAACAATGAGCAGTTCTTC.